One TCR beta chain is described in this entry. Between the trimmed V and J ends, which lost 5 bases and 4 bases, there was a span of 5 bases. The CDR3 is 10 residues long. Germline CDR1 reads SQVTM; CDR2 reads ANQGSEA. Reverse transcription used roughly 0.5 to 1 ug RNA and random hexamers. A multiplex approach, immunoSEQ multiplex PCR, amplified TCR beta CDR3 across 54 Vbeta and 13 Jbeta. MiXCR, applied by TCRdb to the immunoSEQ multiplex PCR reads, yields one record per CDR3 protein. The sample consists of 160,000 or so distinct CDR3 sequences, about 94% of them appearing once. These data come from a study of CD8 T cells in Susac syndrome. CD8+ and CD4+ T cells from blood underwent TCR beta sequencing. The multiple sclerosis controls consisted of treatment-naive patients with relapsing-remitting disease, either stable or active. TEMRA cells were enriched by FACS, while CD8+ and CD4+ T cells were obtained through a negative isolation that was performed magnetically.

The chain joins TRBV29-1 to TRBJ2-5, with D unclear. This TCR derives from a human donor with multiple sclerosis. Sequenced material: CD8+ T cells from PBMCs. This CDR3 is CSVLRETQYF. For the CDR3, the DNA is TGCAGCGTTTTACGAGAGACCCAGTACTTC.